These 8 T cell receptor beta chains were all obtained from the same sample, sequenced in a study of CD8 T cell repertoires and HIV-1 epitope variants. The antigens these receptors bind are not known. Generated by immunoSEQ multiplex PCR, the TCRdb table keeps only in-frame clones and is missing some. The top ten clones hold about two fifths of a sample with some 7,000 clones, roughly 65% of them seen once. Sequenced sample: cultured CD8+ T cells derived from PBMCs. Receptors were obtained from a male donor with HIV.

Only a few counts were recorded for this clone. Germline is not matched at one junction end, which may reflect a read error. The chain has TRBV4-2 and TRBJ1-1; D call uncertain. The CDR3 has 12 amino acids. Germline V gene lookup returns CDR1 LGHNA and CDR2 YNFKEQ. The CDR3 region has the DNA TGTGCCAGCAGCGAAGAGGGTAATGAAGCTTTCTTT. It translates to CASSEEGNEAFF.

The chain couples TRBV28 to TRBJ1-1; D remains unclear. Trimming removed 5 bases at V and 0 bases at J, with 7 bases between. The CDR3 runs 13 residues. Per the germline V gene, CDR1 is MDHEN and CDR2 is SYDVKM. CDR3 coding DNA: TGTGCCAGCAGTGGGGAGATGAACACTGAAGCTTTCTTT. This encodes CASSGEMNTEAFF.

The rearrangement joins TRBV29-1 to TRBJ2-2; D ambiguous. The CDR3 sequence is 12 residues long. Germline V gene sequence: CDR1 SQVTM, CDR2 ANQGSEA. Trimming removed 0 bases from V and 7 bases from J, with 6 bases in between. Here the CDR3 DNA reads TGCAGCGTTGAAGATCGGGTCGGGGAGCTGTTTTTT. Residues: CSVEDRVGELFF.

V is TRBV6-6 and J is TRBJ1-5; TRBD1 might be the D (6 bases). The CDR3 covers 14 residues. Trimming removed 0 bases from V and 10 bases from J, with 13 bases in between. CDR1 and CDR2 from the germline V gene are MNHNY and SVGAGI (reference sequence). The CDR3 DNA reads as TGTGCCAGCAGTTACTCGACAGGAGCCGATCCCCAGCATTTT. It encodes CASSYSTGADPQHF.

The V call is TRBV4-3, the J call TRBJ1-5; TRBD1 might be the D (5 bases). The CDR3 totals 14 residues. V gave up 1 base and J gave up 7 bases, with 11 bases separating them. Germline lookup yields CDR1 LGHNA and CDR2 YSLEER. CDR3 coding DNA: TGCGCCAGCAGCCAAGTAGCAGGGTGGCAGCCCCAGCATTTT. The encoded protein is CASSQVAGWQPQHF.

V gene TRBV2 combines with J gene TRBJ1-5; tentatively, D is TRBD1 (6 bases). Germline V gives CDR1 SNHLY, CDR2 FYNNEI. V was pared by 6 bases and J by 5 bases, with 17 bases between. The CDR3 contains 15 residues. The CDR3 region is CASRGTRGVDQPQHF. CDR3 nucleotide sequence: TGTGCCAGCAGAGGGACACGGGGAGTCGATCAGCCCCAGCATTTT.

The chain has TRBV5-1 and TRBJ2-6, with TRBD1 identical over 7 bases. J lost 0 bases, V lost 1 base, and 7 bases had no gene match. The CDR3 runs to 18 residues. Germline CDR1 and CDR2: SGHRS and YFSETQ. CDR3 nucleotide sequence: TGCGCCAGCAGCTTGATTGGGACAGCACGCTCTGGGGCCAACGTCCTGACTTTC. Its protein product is CASSLIGTARSGANVLTF.

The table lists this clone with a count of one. The DNA for the CDR3 is TGTGCCAGCAGACCACAGGGGAACACTGAAGCTTTCTTT. It translates to CASRPQGNTEAFF. This chain joins TRBV6-5 and TRBJ1-1; a possible D gene is TRBD1 (6 bases). The V gene lost 6 bases and the J gene lost 1 base, with 9 bases spanning the gap. The CDR3 contains 13 residues. From germline, CDR1 is MNHEY and CDR2 SVGAGI.